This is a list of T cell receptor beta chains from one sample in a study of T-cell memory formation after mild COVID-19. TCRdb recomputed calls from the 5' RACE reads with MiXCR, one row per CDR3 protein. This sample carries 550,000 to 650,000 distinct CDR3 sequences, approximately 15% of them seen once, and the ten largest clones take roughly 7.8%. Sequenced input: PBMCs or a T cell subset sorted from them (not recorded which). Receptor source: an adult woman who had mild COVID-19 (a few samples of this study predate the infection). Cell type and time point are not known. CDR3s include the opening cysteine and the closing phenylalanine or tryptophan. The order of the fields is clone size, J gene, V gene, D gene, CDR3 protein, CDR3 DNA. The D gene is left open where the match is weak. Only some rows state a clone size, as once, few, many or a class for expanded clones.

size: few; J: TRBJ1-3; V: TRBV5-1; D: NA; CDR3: CASSLATGNTIYF; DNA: TGCGCCAGCAGCTTGGCTACGGGAAACACCATATATTTT
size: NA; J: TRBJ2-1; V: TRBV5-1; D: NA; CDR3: CASRPPVGYNEQFF; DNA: TGCGCCAGCAGACCCCCGGTAGGTTACAATGAGCAGTTCTTC
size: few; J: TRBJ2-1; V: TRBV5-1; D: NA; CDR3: CASSLVVALNEQFF; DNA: TGCGCCAGCAGCTTGGTGGTGGCGCTCAATGAGCAGTTCTTC
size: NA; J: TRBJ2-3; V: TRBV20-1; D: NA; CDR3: CSATRGAGGTDTQYF; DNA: TGCAGTGCTACACGGGGGGCCGGAGGCACAGATACGCAGTATTTT
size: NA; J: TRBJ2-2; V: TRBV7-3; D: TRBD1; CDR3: CASSTQGANTGELFF; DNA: TGTGCCAGCAGCACCCAGGGGGCGAACACCGGGGAGCTGTTTTTT
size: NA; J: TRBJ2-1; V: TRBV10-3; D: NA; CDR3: CAISFGQYNEQFF; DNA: TGTGCCATCAGTTTCGGACAGTACAATGAGCAGTTCTTC
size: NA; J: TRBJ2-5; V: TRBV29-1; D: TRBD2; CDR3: CSVERREYQETQYF; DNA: TGCAGCGTTGAGCGGCGGGAGTACCAAGAGACCCAGTACTTC
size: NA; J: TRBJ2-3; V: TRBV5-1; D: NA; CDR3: CASSYSSSTDTQYF; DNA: TGCGCCAGCAGCTACTCGAGTAGCACAGATACGCAGTATTTT
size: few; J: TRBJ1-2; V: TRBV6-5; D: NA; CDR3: CASSYVPGNGYTF; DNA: TGTGCCAGCAGTTATGTCCCGGGGAATGGCTACACCTTC
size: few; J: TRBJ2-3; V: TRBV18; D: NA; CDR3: CASSPLRSTDTQYF; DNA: TGTGCCAGCTCACCACTCAGGAGCACAGATACGCAGTATTTT
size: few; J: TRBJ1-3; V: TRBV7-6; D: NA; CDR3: CASSPGPGAGVSGNTIYF; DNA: TGTGCCAGCAGCCCGGGGCCAGGGGCCGGGGTCTCTGGAAACACCATATATTTT
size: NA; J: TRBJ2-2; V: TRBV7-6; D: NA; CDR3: CASSSRIDGNTGELFF; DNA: TGTGCCAGCAGCTCGAGGATTGACGGGAACACCGGGGAGCTGTTTTTT
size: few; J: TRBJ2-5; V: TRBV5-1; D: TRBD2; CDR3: CASSPGLAVETQYF; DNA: TGCGCCAGCAGCCCCGGACTAGCCGTAGAGACCCAGTACTTC
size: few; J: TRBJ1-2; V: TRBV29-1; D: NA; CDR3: CSVEGRPGHLYGYTF; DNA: TGCAGCGTTGAAGGACGTCCGGGACACCTCTATGGCTACACCTTC
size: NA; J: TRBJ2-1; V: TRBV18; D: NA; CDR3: CASSPRTGLGSEQFF; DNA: TGTGCCAGCTCACCACGGACTGGTCTGGGGAGTGAGCAGTTCTTC
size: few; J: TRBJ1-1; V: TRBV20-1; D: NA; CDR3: CSAKDSSEAFF; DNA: TGCAGTGCTAAGGACAGCTCTGAAGCTTTCTTT
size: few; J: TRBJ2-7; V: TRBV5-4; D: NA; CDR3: CASSSGLPQLREQYF; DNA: TGTGCCAGCAGCTCGGGACTCCCACAACTAAGAGAGCAGTACTTC
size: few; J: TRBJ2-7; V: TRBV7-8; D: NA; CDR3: CASSLDGGARMWYF; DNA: TGTGCCAGCAGCTTAGATGGCGGGGCCAGGATGTGGTACTTC
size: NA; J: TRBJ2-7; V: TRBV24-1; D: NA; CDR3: CATSRRLNYEQYF; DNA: TGTGCCACCTCTCGGAGACTAAACTACGAGCAGTACTTC
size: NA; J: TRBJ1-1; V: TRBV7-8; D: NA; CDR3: CASSLSSFNTEAFF; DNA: TGTGCCAGCAGCTTATCCAGTTTTAACACTGAAGCTTTCTTT
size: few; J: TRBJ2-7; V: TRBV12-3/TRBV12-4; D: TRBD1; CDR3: CASSQTTGPEQYF; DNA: TGTGCCAGCAGCCAAACGACAGGGCCCGAGCAGTACTTC
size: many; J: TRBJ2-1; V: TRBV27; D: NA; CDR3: CASSSSGAREVF; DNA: TGTGCCAGCAGTAGCTCAGGGGCAAGGGAGGTCTTC
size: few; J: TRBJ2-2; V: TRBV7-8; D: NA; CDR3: CASSLDRVNTGELFF; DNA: TGTGCCAGCAGCTTGGATAGGGTCAACACCGGGGAGCTGTTTTTT
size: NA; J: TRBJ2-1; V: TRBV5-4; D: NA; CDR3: CASSLVGDDEQFF; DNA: TGTGCCAGCAGCTTGGTGGGGGATGATGAGCAGTTCTTC
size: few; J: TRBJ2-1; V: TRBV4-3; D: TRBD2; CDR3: CASSQELANNEQFF; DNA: TGCGCCAGCAGCCAAGAACTAGCGAACAATGAGCAGTTCTTC
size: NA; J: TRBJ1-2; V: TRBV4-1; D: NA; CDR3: CASSQSESYGYTF; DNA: TGCGCCAGCAGCCAATCGGAGTCATATGGCTACACCTTC
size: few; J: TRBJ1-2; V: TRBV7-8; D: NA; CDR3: CASSLGRLNGYTF; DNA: TGTGCCAGCAGCTTAGGGCGGTTGAATGGCTACACCTTC
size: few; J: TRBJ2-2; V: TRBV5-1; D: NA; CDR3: CASSLGPSGAGELFF; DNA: TGCGCCAGCAGCTTGGGACCCTCGGGGGCCGGGGAGCTGTTTTTT